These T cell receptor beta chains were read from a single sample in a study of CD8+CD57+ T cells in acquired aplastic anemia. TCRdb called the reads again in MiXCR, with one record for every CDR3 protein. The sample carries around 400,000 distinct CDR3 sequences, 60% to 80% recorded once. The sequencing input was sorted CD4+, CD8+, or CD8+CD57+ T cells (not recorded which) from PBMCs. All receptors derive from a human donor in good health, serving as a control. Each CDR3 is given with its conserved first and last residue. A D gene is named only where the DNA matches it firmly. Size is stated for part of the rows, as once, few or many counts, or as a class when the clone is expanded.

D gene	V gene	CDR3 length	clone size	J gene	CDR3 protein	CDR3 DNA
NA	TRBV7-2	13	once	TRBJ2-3	CASSLGGAGTRDF	TGTGCCAGCAGCTTGGGTGGCGCGGGTACCCGGGATTTT
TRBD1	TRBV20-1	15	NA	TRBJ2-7	CSARNGRDRDNEQYF	TGCAGTGCTAGAAATGGTCGGGACAGGGACAACGAGCAGTACTTC
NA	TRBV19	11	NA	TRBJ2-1	CASYSYNEQFF	TGTGCCAGCTACTCCTACAATGAGCAGTTCTTC
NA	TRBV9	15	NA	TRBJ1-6	CASSVSGLVYEQLHF	TGTGCCAGCAGCGTGTCGGGACTAGTCTACGAGCAGCTCCACTTT
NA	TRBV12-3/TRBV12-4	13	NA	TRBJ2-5	CASSAYGVETQYF	TGTGCCAGCAGCGCATATGGTGTAGAGACCCAGTACTTC
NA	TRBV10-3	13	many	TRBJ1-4	CAIGLGPDEKLFF	TGTGCCATAGGGCTCGGGCCGGATGAAAAACTGTTTTTT
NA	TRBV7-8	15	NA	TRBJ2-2	CASSLRRDNEKQLFF	TGTGCCAGCAGCTTACGGAGAGATAATGAAAAACAGCTGTTTTTT
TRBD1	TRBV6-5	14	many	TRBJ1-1	CASSYSTGATEAFF	TGTGCCAGCAGTTACTCCACAGGGGCAACTGAAGCTTTCTTT
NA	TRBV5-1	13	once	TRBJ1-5	CASSLGGGADQHF	TGCGCCAGCAGCTTGGGCGGGGGGGCGGACCAGCATTTT
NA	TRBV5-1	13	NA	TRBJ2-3	CASSSAGPGAQYF	TGCGCCAGCAGCTCCGCGGGGCCGGGGGCGCAGTATTTT
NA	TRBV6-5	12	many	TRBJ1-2	CASSYGGYGYTF	TGTGCCAGCAGTTACGGCGGCTATGGCTACACCTTC
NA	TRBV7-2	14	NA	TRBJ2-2	CASSLQGGTSGVNF	TGTGCCAGCAGCCTCCAGGGGGGGACCTCTGGGGTCAACTTT
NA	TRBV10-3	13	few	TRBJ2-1	CASRQASGYEQFF	TGTGCCAGCAGGCAGGCGTCTGGGTATGAGCAGTTCTTC
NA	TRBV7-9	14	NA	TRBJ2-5	CASCVAKGTAEAFF	NA
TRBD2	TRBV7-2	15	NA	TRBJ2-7	CASSFTSGRAREQYF	TGTGCCAGCAGCTTCACTAGCGGGAGGGCCCGAGAGCAGTACTTC
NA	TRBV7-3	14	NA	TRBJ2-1	CASSLPFLGSEQFF	TGTGCCAGCAGCTTACCGTTTTTAGGCAGTGAGCAGTTCTTC
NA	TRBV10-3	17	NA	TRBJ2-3	CAISYSGVRGARDTQYF	TGTGCCATCAGTTACTCGGGGGTAAGGGGGGCCAGGGATACGCAGTATTTT